This T cell receptor beta chain was captured in a study of human T cells and chemical hapten exposure. TCRdb fed the RACE reads into MiXCR, producing one record per CDR3 protein. This table has 80,000 to 100,000 distinct CDR3 sequences, roughly a quarter appearing once. The time point: patch test 3, about 24 weeks after DPC sensitization. Sample treatment: therapeutic diphenylcyclopropenone sensitization with weekly scalp DPC. Trimming took 0 bases from V and 7 from J, leaving 9 bases between them. Germline V gives CDR1 SGHDN, CDR2 FVKESK. CDR3 length: 13 amino acids. In this sample, this clonotype turned up once.

The source was whole blood, collected in connection with sensitization to the hapten diphenylcyclopropenone (DPC). The gene calls are TRBV14 and TRBJ2-5; no reliable D call. This clonotype was obtained from a man in his forties with alopecia areata. Some clones in this sample may be carry-over from other donors' samples. The CDR3 DNA reads TGTGCCAGCAGCCAAGACGCGAGTCGGACCCAGTACTTC. It codes for CASSQDASRTQYF.